This is a list of T cell receptor beta chains from one sample in a study of T cell responses to AZD1222 COVID-19 vaccine. TCRdb's copy holds only in-frame clones and misses some; the assay was immunoSEQ multiplex PCR. Here the sample spans 120,000 or so clones, 90% to 95% being singletons. The specimen was peripheral blood, collected on day 0 of AZD1222 vaccination. These receptors were taken from an adult in good health. Both conserved end residues are part of each CDR3. Fields, in order: CDR3 protein, CDR3 DNA, D gene, V gene, clone size, J gene. D genes are given only for firm matches. The size of a clone is reported for some rows only, either as once, few or many, or as a class for expanded clones.

CDR3aa: CASSLDTYGYTF
CDR3nt: TGTGCCAGCAGCTTGGACACCTATGGCTACACCTTC
d_gene: NA
v_gene: TRBV5-6
abundance: few
j_gene: TRBJ1-2

CDR3aa: CAISVFPPTAINQPQHF
CDR3nt: TGTGCCATCAGTGTATTCCCTCCGACAGCGATAAATCAGCCCCAGCATTTT
d_gene: NA
v_gene: TRBV10-3
abundance: NA
j_gene: TRBJ1-5

CDR3aa: CASSLGGVGTGNTIYF
CDR3nt: TGCGCCAGCAGCTTGGGCGGTGTTGGTACTGGAAACACCATATATTTT
d_gene: NA
v_gene: TRBV5-1
abundance: NA
j_gene: TRBJ1-3

CDR3aa: CASKPTWGDSPLHF
CDR3nt: TGTGCCAGCAAACCGACCTGGGGGGATTCACCCCTCCACTTT
d_gene: NA
v_gene: TRBV27
abundance: NA
j_gene: TRBJ1-6

CDR3aa: CASSAPGTSGIPQFF
CDR3nt: TGTGCCAGCAGTGCGCCCGGGACTAGCGGGATCCCCCAGTTCTTC
d_gene: TRBD2
v_gene: TRBV2
abundance: NA
j_gene: TRBJ2-1

CDR3aa: CASSQDVQGGPQPQHF
CDR3nt: TGCGCCAGCAGCCAAGATGTACAGGGAGGGCCTCAGCCCCAGCATTTT
d_gene: NA
v_gene: TRBV4-1
abundance: NA
j_gene: TRBJ1-5

CDR3aa: CASSKSAGLVTDTQYF
CDR3nt: TGTGCCAGCAGCAAATCAGCGGGATTGGTTACAGATACGCAGTATTTT
d_gene: TRBD2
v_gene: TRBV7-2
abundance: NA
j_gene: TRBJ2-3

CDR3aa: CASSPEPDTGNTIYF
CDR3nt: TGCGCCAGCAGCCCGGAGCCGGATACTGGAAACACCATATATTTT
d_gene: NA
v_gene: TRBV5-1
abundance: NA
j_gene: TRBJ1-3

CDR3aa: CASSPRLAGTETQYF
CDR3nt: TGTGCCAGCAGTCCACGACTAGCGGGAACTGAGACCCAGTACTTC
d_gene: TRBD2
v_gene: TRBV5-4
abundance: NA
j_gene: TRBJ2-5

CDR3aa: CASSLAPQGRSPLHF
CDR3nt: TGTGCCAGCAGCTTAGCTCCCCAGGGGAGGTCACCCCTCCACTTT
d_gene: NA
v_gene: TRBV7-3
abundance: NA
j_gene: TRBJ1-6

CDR3aa: CASSARPGQGDSGSYEQYF
CDR3nt: TGTGCCAGCAGCGCCCGGCCGGGACAGGGTGATAGCGGGAGCTACGAGCAGTACTTC
d_gene: NA
v_gene: TRBV7-9
abundance: NA
j_gene: TRBJ2-7

CDR3aa: CASSPRAWTGELFF
CDR3nt: TGTGCCAGCAGCCCTAGAGCGTGGACCGGGGAGCTGTTTTTT
d_gene: NA
v_gene: TRBV14
abundance: NA
j_gene: TRBJ2-2

CDR3aa: CASSALANKNIQYF
CDR3nt: TGTGCCAGCAGCGCTCTGGCCAACAAAAACATTCAGTACTTC
d_gene: NA
v_gene: TRBV5-4
abundance: NA
j_gene: TRBJ2-4

CDR3aa: CASSEEFLRTDTQYF
CDR3nt: TGTGCCAGCAGTGAGGAGTTTTTGAGGACAGATACGCAGTATTTT
d_gene: NA
v_gene: TRBV2
abundance: NA
j_gene: TRBJ2-3

CDR3aa: CATSGTGNVDTQYF
CDR3nt: TGTGCCACCAGTGGGACGGGCAACGTAGATACGCAGTATTTT
d_gene: NA
v_gene: TRBV24-1
abundance: NA
j_gene: TRBJ2-3

CDR3aa: CASSERGPANEQFF
CDR3nt: TGCGCCAGCAGTGAGCGGGGGCCTGCCAATGAGCAGTTCTTC
d_gene: NA
v_gene: TRBV10-1
abundance: NA
j_gene: TRBJ2-1

CDR3aa: CASSQDPGRVNTEAFF
CDR3nt: TGTGCCAGCAGCCAAGATCCGGGCAGGGTGAACACTGAAGCTTTCTTT
d_gene: NA
v_gene: TRBV3-1/TRBV3-2
abundance: NA
j_gene: TRBJ1-1

CDR3aa: CASSRDTGELFF
CDR3nt: TGTGCCAGCAGCAGGGATACCGGGGAGCTGTTTTTT
d_gene: NA
v_gene: TRBV12-3/TRBV12-4
abundance: NA
j_gene: TRBJ2-2

CDR3aa: CASSLMGRGDMNTEAFF
CDR3nt: TGTGCCAGCAGTTTAATGGGCAGGGGAGACATGAACACTGAAGCTTTCTTT
d_gene: NA
v_gene: TRBV7-9
abundance: NA
j_gene: TRBJ1-1

CDR3aa: CASSSGGSLYEQYF
CDR3nt: TGTGCCAGCAGCTCCGGGGGGTCGCTCTACGAGCAGTACTTC
d_gene: TRBD2
v_gene: TRBV7-2
abundance: NA
j_gene: TRBJ2-7

CDR3aa: CASSLGQVAGNTIYF
CDR3nt: TGCGCCAGCAGCTTGGGACAGGTCGCTGGAAACACCATATATTTT
d_gene: NA
v_gene: TRBV5-1
abundance: NA
j_gene: TRBJ1-3

CDR3aa: CASRLAGSTDTQYF
CDR3nt: TGCGCCAGCAGACTAGCGGGATCCACAGATACGCAGTATTTT
d_gene: TRBD2
v_gene: TRBV5-1
abundance: NA
j_gene: TRBJ2-3

CDR3aa: CSVDGTVDYGYTF
CDR3nt: TGCAGCGTTGATGGGACAGTCGACTATGGCTACACCTTC
d_gene: TRBD1
v_gene: TRBV29-1
abundance: NA
j_gene: TRBJ1-2

CDR3aa: CASSQGGETQYF
CDR3nt: TGTGCCAGCAGCCAGGGGGGAGAGACCCAGTACTTC
d_gene: NA
v_gene: TRBV3-1/TRBV3-2
abundance: NA
j_gene: TRBJ2-5

CDR3aa: CASSLGGTSAAYEQYF
CDR3nt: TGTGCCAGCAGCTTAGGCGGGACTAGCGCGGCCTACGAGCAGTACTTC
d_gene: TRBD2
v_gene: TRBV7-2
abundance: NA
j_gene: TRBJ2-7